These T cell receptor beta chains were read from a single sample in a study of control samples from healthy donors and cancer patients. Libraries were prepared by immunoSEQ multiplex PCR; TCRdb keeps only in-frame clonotypes and omits some of them. The table has approximately 24,000 clones, around 83% seen once. What was sequenced was PBMCs. The receptors shown here come from a man aged 55 to 69 with colorectal cancer. Each CDR3 is given without its conserved first and last residue.

>TRBV15
ATSEGQATGDGYT
>TRBV9
ASSPSLNTEAF
>TRBV30
AWAGGEQETQY
>TRBV5-1
ASSTGQSYNEQF
>TRBV6-2/TRBV6-3
ASSPHSLGSSGNTIY
>TRBV6-1
ASSEDGGWNTEAF
>TRBV21-1
ASSVRDRYNSPLH
>TRBV19
ASTRDRGNSPLH
>TRBV5-4
ASSSGQGKEKLF
>TRBV5-5
ASSQQGGFNYGYT
>TRBV6-5
ASSYSTTGTYGYT
>TRBV27
ASSLGSGANVLT
>TRBV6-5
ASSNRDREGYGYT
>TRBV6-1
ASSEMGSGNTIY
>TRBV6-5
ASSYRTGGNQPQH
>TRBV21-1
ASSKDRGPTNTGELF
>TRBV14
ASSQGVRTGELF
>TRBV5-1
ASSSPGQEIFEQY
>TRBV6-6
ASKGGSGNEQF
>TRBV28
ASSLTRTAYGYT
>TRBV29-1
SVWQNYGYT
>TRBV4-1
ASSIIGGGPGEQF